This T cell receptor (beta chain) was captured in a study of CD8+ T cells in alopecia areata. The investigators collected lesional scalp punch biopsies and peripheral blood from alopecia areata patients. PBMCs provided sorted CD4+ and CD8+ T cells. A remark on this clone: Antigen unknown.

Study-wide findings and caveats: It was less clear whether patients shared TCRs than it was in mice, possibly because of HLA. Clonality exceeded that of normal scalp in lesional scalp, most notably in alopecia totalis/universalis.

Germline V gives CDR1 MNHEY, CDR2 SVGAGI. V was trimmed by 6 bases and J by 5 bases, leaving 7 bases between them. The CDR3 loop spans 12 amino acids. After isolation, RNA underwent reverse transcription to generate cDNA as the sequencing template. Produced via immunoSEQ multiplex PCR; TCRdb's table is partial and in-frame only. There are about 70,000 clones in the sample; around half occur only once, and 17% lies in the top ten. The source of this sequence is a human donor with alopecia areata. V and J are TRBV6-5 and TRBJ2-2; D call uncertain. The input for sequencing was CD8+ T cells sorted from blood, taken at week 0. The CDR3 DNA reads TGTGCCAGCAGCCTCCTTACCGGGGAGCTGTTTTTT. It yields the protein CASSLLTGELFF.